A selection of T cell receptor beta chains follows, all from one sample in a study of cytomegalovirus exposure and HLA in healthy donors. Here immunoSEQ multiplex PCR was the method, and the copy in TCRdb shows in-frame clones only, minus some. The sample has roughly 86,000 clones; 65% are singletons. Material for sequencing was PBMCs. The receptors derive from a woman aged 50 to 65 in good health and CMV-seropositive. Both conserved end residues are part of each CDR3. Each record gives: J gene, V gene, clone size, CDR3 length, D gene, CDR3 protein, CDR3 DNA. A D gene is named only where the DNA matches it firmly. Only part of the rows carry a size: once, few, many, or a class if the clone is expanded.

J: TRBJ1-6
V: TRBV2
size: -
length: 13
D: -
CDR3: CASTGVRDSPLHF
DNA: TGTGCCAGCACCGGGGTAAGGGATTCACCCCTCCACTTT

J: TRBJ1-2
V: TRBV4-1
size: once
length: 16
D: -
CDR3: CASSQDAQQGKRGYTF
DNA: TGCGCCAGCAGCCAAGACGCCCAACAGGGAAAGCGTGGCTACACCTTC

J: TRBJ2-1
V: TRBV6-5
size: -
length: 14
D: -
CDR3: CASSYSRGDGEQFF
DNA: TGTGCCAGCAGTTACTCCCGCGGGGACGGTGAGCAGTTCTTC

J: TRBJ1-3
V: TRBV28
size: -
length: 15
D: -
CDR3: CASSLEGGSGNTIYF
DNA: TGTGCCAGCAGTTTGGAGGGCGGCTCTGGAAACACCATATATTTT

J: TRBJ1-2
V: TRBV2
size: -
length: 16
D: -
CDR3: CASDGNSGGVSYGYTF
DNA: TGTGCCAGCGACGGGAATAGCGGCGGAGTATCTTATGGCTACACCTTC

J: TRBJ2-1
V: TRBV19
size: -
length: 15
D: -
CDR3: CASSMGGLSYNEQFF
DNA: TGTGCCAGTAGTATGGGGGGGCTCTCCTACAATGAGCAGTTCTTC

J: TRBJ2-1
V: TRBV5-1
size: -
length: 15
D: -
CDR3: CASSLGGGSYNEQFF
DNA: TGCGCCAGCAGCTTAGGGGGGGGCTCCTATAATGAGCAGTTCTTC

J: TRBJ2-7
V: TRBV6-1
size: -
length: 17
D: -
CDR3: CASSEALHRELPYEQYF
DNA: TGTGCCAGCAGTGAAGCGCTTCACAGGGAGTTGCCCTACGAGCAGTACTTC

J: TRBJ1-2
V: TRBV5-6
size: -
length: 12
D: TRBD1
CDR3: CASRGTGIGYTF
DNA: TGTGCCAGCAGGGGGACAGGGATTGGCTACACCTTC

J: TRBJ2-7
V: TRBV6-5
size: -
length: 12
D: -
CDR3: CASGLLGAEQYF
DNA: TGTGCCAGCGGCCTCCTGGGGGCCGAGCAGTACTTC

J: TRBJ1-1
V: TRBV6-4
size: -
length: 14
D: -
CDR3: CASSVGGGSTEAFF
DNA: TGTGCCAGCAGTGTGGGGGGAGGAAGTACTGAAGCTTTCTTT

J: TRBJ2-7
V: TRBV28
size: -
length: 12
D: TRBD1
CDR3: CASGQGHYEQYF
DNA: TGTGCCAGCGGACAGGGCCACTACGAGCAGTACTTC

J: TRBJ2-1
V: TRBV4-3
size: -
length: 17
D: TRBD2
CDR3: CASSYRLSTSGGDEQFF
DNA: TGCGCCAGCAGCTACCGACTTTCGACTAGCGGGGGGGATGAGCAGTTCTTC

J: TRBJ1-1
V: TRBV5-1
size: -
length: 15
D: -
CDR3: CASSGGAETNTEAFF
DNA: TGCGCCAGCAGCGGAGGGGCAGAAACGAACACTGAAGCTTTCTTT

J: TRBJ1-1
V: TRBV19
size: medium-sized
length: 14
D: TRBD1
CDR3: CASSKGTEGNEAFF
DNA: TGTGCCAGTAGTAAAGGGACAGAGGGGAATGAAGCTTTCTTT

J: TRBJ1-6
V: TRBV7-2
size: -
length: 15
D: -
CDR3: CASSLDRPTNSPLHF
DNA: TGTGCCAGCAGCTTAGACAGGCCTACCAATTCACCCCTCCACTTT

J: TRBJ1-2
V: TRBV6-5
size: few
length: 15
D: -
CDR3: CASAHPAVEGGGYTF
DNA: TGTGCCAGCGCGCATCCCGCGGTAGAGGGAGGTGGCTACACCTTC

J: TRBJ2-5
V: TRBV5-1
size: -
length: 15
D: TRBD2
CDR3: CASSLDGGGGETQYF
DNA: TGCGCCAGCAGCTTGGACGGGGGGGGTGGTGAGACCCAGTACTTC

J: TRBJ1-2
V: TRBV5-4
size: -
length: 14
D: TRBD1
CDR3: CASSLPGTVDGYTF
DNA: TGTGCCAGCAGCCTACCCGGGACAGTGGATGGCTACACCTTC

J: TRBJ2-1
V: TRBV2
size: -
length: 13
D: -
CDR3: CASSEYSYNEQFF
DNA: TGTGCCAGCAGTGAGTACAGCTACAATGAGCAGTTCTTC

J: TRBJ1-2
V: TRBV6-1
size: once
length: 15
D: -
CDR3: CASSDPGTSKDGYTF
DNA: TGTGCCAGCAGTGACCCCGGTACCTCGAAAGATGGCTACACCTTC

J: TRBJ1-5
V: TRBV19
size: -
length: 15
D: -
CDR3: CASSIGGYSNQPQHF
DNA: TGTGCCAGTAGTATAGGAGGATATAGCAATCAGCCCCAGCATTTT

J: TRBJ2-1
V: TRBV9
size: few
length: 14
D: TRBD2
CDR3: CASSVAGGINEQFF
DNA: TGTGCCAGCAGCGTAGCGGGGGGAATCAATGAGCAGTTCTTC

J: TRBJ1-1
V: TRBV28
size: -
length: 13
D: -
CDR3: CASSSDRNTEAFF
DNA: TGTGCCAGCAGTTCGGACAGGAACACTGAAGCTTTCTTT

J: TRBJ2-1
V: TRBV5-8
size: -
length: 14
D: -
CDR3: CASSLRGAYNEQFF
DNA: TGTGCCAGCAGCCTCAGGGGAGCCTACAATGAGCAGTTCTTC

J: TRBJ2-7
V: TRBV2
size: -
length: 14
D: -
CDR3: CASHELQSSYEQYF
DNA: TGTGCCAGCCACGAATTACAGAGCTCCTACGAGCAGTACTTC

J: TRBJ1-2
V: TRBV6-1
size: few
length: 16
D: -
CDR3: CASSEGQGTTFYGYTF
DNA: TGTGCCAGCAGTGAAGGGCAGGGGACTACCTTCTATGGCTACACCTTC

J: TRBJ2-3
V: TRBV19
size: -
length: 18
D: TRBD2
CDR3: CASSTGTSGDVNQGTQYF
DNA: TGTGCCAGTAGTACGGGGACTAGCGGGGATGTTAACCAGGGTACGCAGTATTTT

J: TRBJ2-5
V: TRBV25-1
size: -
length: 14
D: -
CDR3: CASSASGIGETQYF
DNA: TGTGCCAGCAGTGCCTCGGGGATCGGAGAGACCCAGTACTTC

J: TRBJ2-3
V: TRBV30
size: once
length: 15
D: -
CDR3: CAWSVGSSATDTQYF
DNA: TGTGCCTGGAGTGTTGGGTCTAGCGCGACAGATACGCAGTATTTT

J: TRBJ2-5
V: TRBV7-2
size: -
length: 15
D: -
CDR3: CASSPRRDTFGTQYF
DNA: TGTGCCAGCAGCCCCCGCCGGGACACGTTCGGGACCCAGTACTTC

J: TRBJ2-3
V: TRBV7-2
size: once
length: 15
D: TRBD2
CDR3: CASSFTTSGGAVPYF
DNA: TGTGCCAGCAGCTTCACGACTAGCGGGGGGGCGGTTCCCTATTTT

J: TRBJ2-3
V: TRBV5-4
size: -
length: 18
D: -
CDR3: CASSFPGVSISSTDTQYF
DNA: TGTGCCAGCAGCTTTCCAGGGGTATCAATTTCGAGCACAGATACGCAGTATTTT

J: TRBJ1-2
V: TRBV28
size: once
length: 17
D: TRBD1
CDR3: CASSSTGATGSDYGYTF
DNA: TGTGCCAGCAGTTCCACCGGGGCGACAGGGTCGGACTATGGCTACACCTTC

J: TRBJ2-3
V: TRBV4-1
size: -
length: 18
D: -
CDR3: CASSQDISSYLSTDTQYF
DNA: TGCGCCAGCAGCCAAGATATTAGTAGCTACTTGAGCACAGATACGCAGTATTTT

J: TRBJ2-3
V: TRBV7-9
size: few
length: 13
D: -
CDR3: CASSFSEVDTQYF
DNA: TGTGCCAGCAGCTTCAGTGAGGTAGATACGCAGTATTTT

J: TRBJ1-5
V: TRBV6-1
size: -
length: 12
D: -
CDR3: CASKGGDQPQHF
DNA: TGTGCCAGCAAAGGGGGAGATCAGCCCCAGCATTTT

J: TRBJ1-5
V: TRBV7-8
size: -
length: 19
D: TRBD1
CDR3: CASSFRQGVITHSNQPQHF
DNA: TGTGCCAGCAGCTTTCGACAGGGGGTGATCACACATAGCAATCAGCCCCAGCATTTT

J: TRBJ1-1
V: TRBV5-5
size: -
length: 15
D: -
CDR3: CASSSQLAAKTEAFF
DNA: TGTGCCAGCAGCTCCCAATTGGCGGCGAAGACTGAAGCTTTCTTT

J: TRBJ1-2
V: TRBV5-6
size: -
length: 14
D: -
CDR3: CASSLKPAARGYTF
DNA: TGTGCCAGCAGCTTGAAACCCGCGGCGAGGGGCTACACCTTC